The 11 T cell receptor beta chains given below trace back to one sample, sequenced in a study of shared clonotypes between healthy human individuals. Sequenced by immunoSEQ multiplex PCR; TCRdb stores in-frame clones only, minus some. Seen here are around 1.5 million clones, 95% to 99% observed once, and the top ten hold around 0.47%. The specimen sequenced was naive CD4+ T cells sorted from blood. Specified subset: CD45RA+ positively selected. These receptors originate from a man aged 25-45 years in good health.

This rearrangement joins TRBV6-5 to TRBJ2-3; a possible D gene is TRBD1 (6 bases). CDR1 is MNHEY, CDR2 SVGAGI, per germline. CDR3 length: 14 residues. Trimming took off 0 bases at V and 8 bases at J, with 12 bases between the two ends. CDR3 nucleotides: TGTGCCAGCAGTTACTCGAACCGCAGGGGTACGCAGTATTTT. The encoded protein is CASSYSNRRGTQYF.

CDR3 sequence reads: CASSPQGLANTDTQYF. CDR3 bases: TGTGCCAGCAGTCCACAGGGGTTGGCTAACACAGATACGCAGTATTTT. The chain couples TRBV28 to TRBJ2-3; 7 bases line up with TRBD1. Trimming cost V 5 bases and J 2 bases; bases outside gene matches: 10. Per germline, CDR1 MDHEN and CDR2 SYDVKM. This CDR3 has 16 residues. Full variable domain (missing parts from reference TRBV28 and TRBJ2-3): DVKVTQSSRYLVKRTGEKVFLECVQDMDHENMFWYRQDPGLGLRLIYFSYDVKMKEKGDIPEGYSVSREKKERFSLILESASTNQTSMYLCASSPQGLANTDTQYFGPGTRLTVL.

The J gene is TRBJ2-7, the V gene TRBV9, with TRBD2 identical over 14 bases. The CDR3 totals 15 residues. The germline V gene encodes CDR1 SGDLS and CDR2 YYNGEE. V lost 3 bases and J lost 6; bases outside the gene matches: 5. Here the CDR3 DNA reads TGTGCCAGCAGCGGAGGACTAGCGGGAGGAAGCGAGCAGTACTTC. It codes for CASSGGLAGGSEQYF.

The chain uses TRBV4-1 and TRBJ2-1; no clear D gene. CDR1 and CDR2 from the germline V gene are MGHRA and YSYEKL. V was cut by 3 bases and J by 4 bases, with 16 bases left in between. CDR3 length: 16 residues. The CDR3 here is CASSQLDLMVYNEQFF. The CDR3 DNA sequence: TGCGCCAGCAGCCAGCTAGATCTTATGGTATACAATGAGCAGTTCTTC.

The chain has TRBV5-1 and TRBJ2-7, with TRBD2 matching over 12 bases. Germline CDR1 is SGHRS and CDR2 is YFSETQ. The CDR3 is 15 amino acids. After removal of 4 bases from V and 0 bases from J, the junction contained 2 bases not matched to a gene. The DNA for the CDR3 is TGCGCCAGCAGCCAGGGACTAGCGGGCTCCTACGAGCAGTACTTC. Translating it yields CASSQGLAGSYEQYF. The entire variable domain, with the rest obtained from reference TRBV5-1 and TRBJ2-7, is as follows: KAGVTQTPRYLIKTRGQQVTLSCSPISGHRSVSWYQQTPGQGLQFLFEYFSETQRNKGNFPGRFSGRQFSNSRSEMNVSTLELGDSALYLCASSQGLAGSYEQYFGPGTRLTVT.

This chain's CDR3 is CASSAVMGARGDTQYF. In nucleotides, the CDR3 is TGTGCCAGCAGCGCCGTAATGGGGGCACGCGGAGATACGCAGTATTTT. The V call is TRBV28, the J call TRBJ2-3; possibly TRBD1 for D (6 bases). V lost 6 bases and J lost 5, with 21 bases in between. CDR1 and CDR2 from the germline V gene are MDHEN and SYDVKM. The CDR3 extends over 16 amino acids.

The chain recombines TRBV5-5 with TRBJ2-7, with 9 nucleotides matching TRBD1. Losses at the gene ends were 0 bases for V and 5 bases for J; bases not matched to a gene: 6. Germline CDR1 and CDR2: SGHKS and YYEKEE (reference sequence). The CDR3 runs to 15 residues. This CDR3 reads CASSLGGTGRDEQYF. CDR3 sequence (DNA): TGTGCCAGCAGCTTGGGAGGGACAGGGAGGGACGAGCAGTACTTC.

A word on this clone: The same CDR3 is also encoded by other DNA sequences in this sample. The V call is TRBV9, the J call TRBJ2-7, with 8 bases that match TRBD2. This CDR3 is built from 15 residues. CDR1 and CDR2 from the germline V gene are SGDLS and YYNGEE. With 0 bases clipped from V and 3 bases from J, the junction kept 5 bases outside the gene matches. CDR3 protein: CASSVGLAGGYEQYF. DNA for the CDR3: TGTGCCAGCAGCGTAGGACTTGCGGGAGGCTACGAGCAGTACTTC.

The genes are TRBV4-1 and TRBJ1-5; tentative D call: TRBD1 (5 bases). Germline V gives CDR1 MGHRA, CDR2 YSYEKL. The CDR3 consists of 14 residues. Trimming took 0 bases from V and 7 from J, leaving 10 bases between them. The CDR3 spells CASSQDWGVQPQHF. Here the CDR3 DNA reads TGCGCCAGCAGCCAAGATTGGGGGGTACAGCCCCAGCATTTT.

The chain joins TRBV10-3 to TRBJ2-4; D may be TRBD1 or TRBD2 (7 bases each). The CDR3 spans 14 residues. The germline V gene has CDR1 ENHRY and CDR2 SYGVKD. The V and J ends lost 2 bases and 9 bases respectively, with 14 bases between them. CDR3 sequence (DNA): TGTGCCATCAGTGAGGGGCAGGGGGGGAGCATTCAGTACTTC. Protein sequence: CAISEGQGGSIQYF.

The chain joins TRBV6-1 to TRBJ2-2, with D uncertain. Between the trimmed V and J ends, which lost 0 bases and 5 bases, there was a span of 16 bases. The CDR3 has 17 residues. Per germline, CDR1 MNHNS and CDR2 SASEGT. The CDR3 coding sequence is TGTGCCAGCAGTGAAGCGCCGGCCGTCTGGCGGACCGGGGAGCTGTTTTTT. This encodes CASSEAPAVWRTGELFF.